This T cell receptor (beta chain) was recorded in a study of beta chain features in type 1 diabetes. Overall study findings and caveats: Shorter TCRB CDR3s, moderately but significantly so, were found in Type 1 diabetes patients in all four CD4+ subsets.

What was sequenced were expressed TCRB transcripts, since all of the isolated RNA had been reverse transcribed. Sequenced by immunoSEQ multiplex PCR; TCRdb stores in-frame clones only, minus some. The repertoire holds about 23,000 clones, with about 69% as singletons. In the case of this clone: The target antigen is unknown.

Sequencing used Tregs from blood. The TCR was taken from a man aged 18-30 years with type 1 diabetes.

CDR3 DNA sequence: TGTGCCAGCAGCGTAAGCCTAGCGGGGAACAATGAGCAGTTCTTC. It codes for CASSVSLAGNNEQFF. The chain joins TRBV9 to TRBJ2-1; 9 bases agree with TRBD2. CDR1 and CDR2 (germline): SGDLS, YYNGEE. The V gene end was trimmed by 1 base and the J gene end by 5 bases; junction bases not matched to a gene: 4. There are 15 residues in the CDR3.